The 26 T cell receptor beta chains below come from one sample, sequenced in a study of blood T cell repertoires in COVID-19. This table comes from immunoSEQ multiplex PCR, and its TCRdb copy is limited to in-frame clones, with some not included. Of 25,000 to 30,000 clones in the sample, approximately 88% were seen once. The specimen sequenced was peripheral blood. These TCRs come from a man between 65 and 85 years old with active COVID-19.

The chain links TRBV28 to TRBJ2-1, with TRBD2 matching 9 bases. The germline CDR1 and CDR2 sequences are MDHEN and SYDVKM. V shed 7 bases, J shed 6 bases, and the junction held 7 bases outside the gene matches. This CDR3 spans 14 amino acids. DNA of the CDR3: TGTGCCAGCAAGGCGGGGGGGCTTAGCAATGAGCAGTTCTTC. Encoded protein: CASKAGGLSNEQFF.

V usage is TRBV9 and J usage is TRBJ1-4, with a tentative D call TRBD1 (5 bases). CDR3 length: 16 residues. Germline assignment: CDR1 SGDLS and CDR2 YYNGEE. Trimming removed 2 bases at V and 0 bases at J, with 11 bases between. The CDR3 loop reads CASSVGAIATNEKLFF. In DNA form, the CDR3 reads TGTGCCAGCAGCGTTGGGGCTATTGCAACTAATGAAAAACTGTTTTTT.

J is TRBJ1-2 and V is TRBV7-6, with 7 nucleotides matching TRBD1. Germline CDR1 is SGHVS and CDR2 is FNYEAQ. V lost 4 bases to trimming and J lost 2 bases; unmatched junction nucleotides: 4. CDR3 length: 14 amino acids. CDR3 region: CASSSMDRNYGYTF. The CDR3 bases are TGTGCCAGCAGCTCAATGGACAGGAACTATGGCTACACCTTC. The full variable domain, rest sourced from reference TRBV7-6 and TRBJ1-2, is GAGVSQSPRYKVTKRGQDVALRCDPISGHVSLYWYRQALGQGPEFLTYFNYEAQQDKSGLPNDRFSAERPEGSISTLTIQRTEQRDSAMYRCASSSMDRNYGYTFGSGTRLTVV.

On this clone: The same CDR3 is also encoded by other DNA sequences in this sample. V usage is TRBV4-3 and J usage is TRBJ2-2; no definite D call. CDR1 and CDR2 from the germline V gene are LGHNA and YSLEER. V was cut by 0 bases and J by 4 bases, with 9 bases left in between. The CDR3 totals 15 residues. In nucleotides, the CDR3 is TGCGCCAGCAGCCAAGATAGATTATCCACCGGGGAGCTGTTTTTT. Its protein is CASSQDRLSTGELFF.

The CDR3 DNA reads TGTGCCTGGAGTGTAGGGACAGGTTACGGCTACACCTTC. Translating gives CAWSVGTGYGYTF. The chain combines TRBV30 with TRBJ1-2; TRBD1 matches at 8 bases. CDR1 and CDR2 (germline): GTSNPN, SVGIG (reference sequence). This CDR3 has 13 residues. V lost 0 bases, J lost 8 bases, and 5 bases stayed unmatched.

The chain is built from TRBV7-2 and TRBJ2-5; TRBD1 might be the D (6 bases). Germline V gives CDR1 SGHTA, CDR2 FQGNSA. The CDR3 spans 13 residues. V was clipped by 3 bases and J by 5 bases, with 10 bases between them. The CDR3 protein is CASSFYREETQYF. For the CDR3, the DNA is TGTGCCAGCAGCTTCTACAGGGAGGAGACCCAGTACTTC. Filled out from reference TRBV7-2 and TRBJ2-5, the complete variable domain reads GAGVSQSPSNKVTEKGKDVELRCDPISGHTALYWYRQSLGQGLEFLIYFQGNSAPDKSGLPSDRFSAERTGGSVSTLTIQRTQQEDSAVYLCASSFYREETQYFGPGTRLLVL.

V usage is TRBV5-4 and J usage is TRBJ2-1; possible D gene TRBD1, 6 bases. CDR1 is SGHNT and CDR2 is YYREEE in the germline V gene (reference sequence). The CDR3 covers 15 residues. Trimming removed 2 bases from V and 3 bases from J, with 12 bases in between. Here the CDR3 DNA reads TGTGCCAGCAGCTTTGGGGGCGACAACTACAATGAGCAGTTCTTC. This translates into CASSFGGDNYNEQFF.

In this sample, this clone turned up once. The chain combines TRBV3-1 (or the pseudogene TRBV3-2) with TRBJ2-5, with D perhaps TRBD1 (5 bases). Trimming took off 2 bases at V and 5 bases at J, with 9 bases between the two ends. The CDR3 spans 13 residues. CDR1 and CDR2 (germline): LGHDT, YNNKEL (reference sequence). CDR3 coding DNA: TGTGCCAGCAGCCAAAACCCAGGGGAGACCCAGTACTTC. Translated: CASSQNPGETQYF.

The V call is TRBV5-1, the J call TRBJ2-6; 9 nucleotides line up with TRBD1. V lost 6 bases to trimming and J lost 0 bases; unmatched junction nucleotides: 13. Germline CDR1 and CDR2: SGHRS and YFSETQ. This CDR3 is 19 amino acids long. The CDR3 protein is CASTTFPGQGRSGANVLTF. The CDR3 coding sequence is TGCGCCAGCACCACCTTCCCGGGACAGGGACGCTCTGGGGCCAACGTCCTGACTTTC.

This sequence joins TRBV3-1 (or the pseudogene TRBV3-2) and TRBJ1-1; TRBD1 matches 7 bases. Germline V gene data show CDR1 as LGHDT and CDR2 as YNNKEL (reference sequence). V was clipped by 3 bases and J by 3 bases; unmatched bases: 4. The CDR3 covers 14 residues. CDR3 DNA sequence: TGTGCCAGCAGCCACCCCACAGGGGACACTGAAGCTTTCTTT. It yields the protein CASSHPTGDTEAFF.

The chain combines TRBV28 with TRBJ1-2; 7 nucleotides agree with TRBD1. The CDR3 contains 14 residues. The J segment lost 0 bases and the V segment lost 6 bases, leaving 4 bases of the junction unmatched. CDR1 is MDHEN and CDR2 is SYDVKM in the germline V gene. CDR3: CASSPGTANYGYTF. The CDR3 DNA follows: TGTGCCAGCAGCCCCGGGACAGCTAACTATGGCTACACCTTC.

This clone was seen only once. V and J are TRBV2 and TRBJ1-1, with 7 bases aligning to TRBD1. With 7 bases clipped from V and 3 bases from J, the junction kept 8 bases outside the gene matches. The CDR3 has 14 residues. Germline CDR1 and CDR2: SNHLY and FYNNEI. In nucleotides, the CDR3 is TGTGCCAGCAATAAAGGCAGGGGGGACACTGAAGCTTTCTTT. Translating gives CASNKGRGDTEAFF.

The chain combines TRBV19 with TRBJ2-3, with 9 bases matching TRBD2. This CDR3 comprises 13 residues. The germline CDR1 and CDR2 sequences are LNHDA and SQIVND (reference sequence). Trimming removed 10 bases from V and 5 bases from J; junction bases left unmatched: 7. The CDR3, as DNA: TGTGCCACCGAGGCGGGGGGGGGAGATACGCAGTATTTT. It encodes CATEAGGGDTQYF.

This clone was seen a single time. V gene TRBV2 combines with J gene TRBJ1-1, with unresolved D. There are 12 residues in the CDR3. V was shortened by 4 bases and J by 7 bases, with 10 bases between the two germline ends. CDR1 and CDR2 (germline): SNHLY, FYNNEI. CDR3 loop: CASSVVGLEAFF. The CDR3 bases are TGTGCCAGCAGTGTGGTCGGTCTTGAAGCTTTCTTT.

The rearrangement joins TRBV5-6 to TRBJ2-3; the match to TRBD1 covers 8 bases. Germline V CDR1 and CDR2: SGHDT, YYEEEE. CDR3 length equals 16 residues. With V trimmed by 3 bases and J by 1 base, 7 bases remained unmatched. CDR3 DNA sequence: TGTGCCAGCAGCTCGCTCGGACAGGGAGGCACAGATACGCAGTATTTT. Its translation is CASSSLGQGGTDTQYF.

The gene calls are TRBV6-5 and TRBJ2-1, with 10 bases lining up with TRBD1. The germline V gene encodes CDR1 MNHEY and CDR2 SVGAGI. The CDR3 covers 15 residues. V dropped 6 bases and J dropped 4; count of bases not matched to a gene: 6. DNA for the CDR3: TGTGCCAGCAGGCCCGAGGGACAGGGGTACAATGAGCAGTTCTTC. Its protein is CASRPEGQGYNEQFF.

The genes are TRBV6-2 or TRBV6-3 and TRBJ2-1, with D uncertain. CDR1 and CDR2 from the germline V gene are MNHEY and SVGEGT. V was trimmed by 6 bases and J by 7 bases, leaving 16 bases between them. The CDR3 covers 14 residues. CDR3 nucleotides: TGTGCCAGCAGACCTCATTCCCGAGGTAATGAGCAGTTCTTC. The encoded protein is CASRPHSRGNEQFF.

The chain has TRBV5-8 and TRBJ1-4; no firm D call. Germline lookup yields CDR1 SGHTS and CDR2 YDEGEE. The CDR3 covers 12 residues. The V and J ends lost 0 bases and 14 bases respectively, with 11 bases between them. The CDR3 reads CASSLDRVTLFF. The DNA for the CDR3 is TGTGCCAGCAGCTTGGATCGGGTAACCCTGTTTTTT.

V usage is TRBV5-1 and J usage is TRBJ2-3; D is possibly TRBD2 (5 bases). The V gene's germline CDR1 is SGHRS and CDR2 YFSETQ. The CDR3 extends over 13 amino acids. V was cut by 4 bases and J by 6 bases, with 12 bases left in between. The CDR3: CASSGSRRDTQYF. The CDR3 nucleotides are TGCGCCAGCAGCGGGAGTCGCAGGGATACGCAGTATTTT.

The chain uses TRBV7-9 and TRBJ1-2, with 10 bases that match TRBD1. J was trimmed by 6 bases and V by 7 bases; bases with no gene match: 8. Germline V lookup: CDR1 SEHNR, CDR2 FQNEAQ (reference sequence). CDR3 size: 14 residues. Here the CDR3 reads CASTPGTGAHGYTF. The CDR3 DNA reads TGTGCCAGCACTCCCGGGACAGGGGCCCATGGCTACACCTTC.

This chain connects TRBV4-3 to TRBJ1-2, with unresolved D. CDR1 and CDR2 (germline): LGHNA, YSLEER. Between the trimmed V and J ends, which lost 0 bases and 0 bases, there was a span of 11 bases. This CDR3 region has 16 residues. The CDR3 DNA reads as TGCGCCAGCAGCCAAGATGGGCAAACAGCTAACTATGGCTACACCTTC. Encoded protein: CASSQDGQTANYGYTF.

This clone came up once. The CDR3 loop is CASSESPTSGFMFF. CDR3 nucleotide sequence: TGTGCCAGCAGCGAATCACCCACCTCGGGGTTTATGTTCTTC. This rearrangement joins TRBV11-2 to TRBJ2-1, with D maybe TRBD2 (5 bases). The V end was cut by 5 bases, the J end by 15 bases, with 23 bases between. Germline V gene data show CDR1 as SGHAT and CDR2 as FQNNGV. This CDR3 spans 14 amino acids.

This chain connects TRBV7-3 to TRBJ2-3; 10 nucleotides agree with TRBD2. V dropped 1 base and J dropped 2; count of bases not matched to a gene: 3. The CDR3 has 16 residues. Germline loops: CDR1 SGHTA, CDR2 FQGTGA. The CDR3 region is CASSLNSGGITDTQYF. The CDR3 nucleotides read TGTGCCAGCAGCTTAAATAGCGGGGGGATCACAGATACGCAGTATTTT. Looking up the rest from reference TRBV7-3 and TRBJ2-3 gives the full variable domain: GAGVSQTPSNKVTEKGKYVELRCDPISGHTALYWYRQSLGQGPEFLIYFQGTGAADDSGLPNDRFFAVRPEGSVSTLKIQRTERGDSAVYLCASSLNSGGITDTQYFGPGTRLTVL.

The chain is built from TRBV5-1 and TRBJ2-7, with 8 bases fitting TRBD1. V lost 4 bases, J lost 6 bases, and 6 bases stayed unmatched. Germline V gene lookup returns CDR1 SGHRS and CDR2 YFSETQ. The CDR3 totals 13 residues. CDR3 region: CASSGPGGGEQYF. The CDR3 DNA sequence: TGCGCCAGCAGCGGACCAGGGGGCGGCGAGCAGTACTTC.

CDR3 region: CASSVRQGAGYEQYF. The CDR3 DNA reads TGTGCCAGCAGCGTCCGACAGGGGGCAGGCTACGAGCAGTACTTC. The chain couples TRBV6-5 to TRBJ2-7; 10 bases agree with TRBD1. V lost 6 bases and J lost 3; bases outside the gene matches: 8. Germline V CDR1 and CDR2: MNHEY, SVGAGI. This CDR3 comprises 15 residues.

This clone was seen just once. The gene calls are TRBV19 and TRBJ2-7; the D gene is possibly TRBD2 (5 bases). Germline assignment: CDR1 LNHDA and CDR2 SQIVND (reference sequence). V lost 2 bases, J lost 7 bases, and 15 bases lay in between. The length of the CDR3 is 14 residues. CDR3 sequence reads: CASSISWESGEQYF. CDR3 bases: TGTGCCAGTAGTATAAGCTGGGAATCGGGGGAGCAGTACTTC.